The T cell receptor beta chain described here comes from a study of OX40 agonist ivuxolimab in advanced cancers. With V trimmed by 6 bases and J by 3 bases, 6 bases remained unmatched. CDR1 and CDR2 (germline): MNHEY, SMNVEV (reference sequence). The CDR3 runs 14 residues. Measured with immunoSEQ multiplex PCR; TCRdb has only the in-frame clones, and not every one. The sample contains tens of thousands of clones, over 75% of which appear only once. The chain carries TRBV27 and TRBJ2-7; TRBD2 agrees at 9 bases. Sequencing used CD4+ or CD8+ T cells sorted from blood, obtained in a trial of the OX40 agonist ivuxolimab. This clonotype was sampled from an adult with an advanced solid tumor such as melanoma, head and neck, liver or kidney cancer. The CDR3 sequence: CASRSWTSVYEQYF. CDR3 DNA: TGTGCCAGCAGATCCTGGACTAGCGTCTACGAGCAGTACTTC.